The entry below describes one T cell receptor beta chain. This specimen belongs to a study of blood T cell repertoires in COVID-19. TCRdb's copy holds only in-frame clones and misses some; the assay was immunoSEQ multiplex PCR. The sample shows about 270,000 clones, less than 95% of them seen only once. Individuals aged about 18 to 90 years were recruited from fewer than 30 US areas. There are 17 residues in the CDR3. CDR1 is MNHNY, CDR2 SVGAGI, per germline (reference sequence). The ends lost 5 bases at V and 5 bases at J; junction bases unmatched: 13. The V call is TRBV6-6, the J call TRBJ1-3; 9 bases are a match to TRBD1. This TCR came from a man in his forties who had been exposed to COVID-19. The sample was PBMCs or T cells enriched from blood (not recorded which). This chain's CDR3 is CASSPETGGAGRNTIYF. Written as DNA, the CDR3 is TGTGCCAGCAGTCCCGAAACAGGGGGCGCAGGCAGAAACACCATATATTTT.